This entry lists 7 T cell receptor beta chains sequenced from one sample in a study of Ad26.COV2.S vaccination and SARS-CoV-2 variants (dated by TCRdb to 2020 to 2022). Libraries were built with the immunoSEQ multiplex PCR assay. TCRdb stores this immuneACCESS table with in-frame sequences only. Part of the clones is absent; in the studies checked, under half of the shortfall reflects unresolved V genes, and no reason is known for the rest. Across this sample there are approximately 400,000 clones, with 83% seen only once. About 8% of the sample is taken by the ten largest. The sample's treatment or condition label, in plain terms: around 19 received Ad26.COV2.S at low or high dose, single or two shots; roughly five received placebo; per-sample allocation not given. Repertoires of vaccine and placebo recipients were sequenced from samples collected on day 63 after the first injection. Sequences were derived from peripheral blood, sampled in a trial of Ad26.COV2.S vaccine versus placebo. Receptor source: a person between 18 and 60 years old who received the Ad26.COV2.S COVID-19 vaccine or a placebo.

This rearrangement joins TRBV2 to TRBJ2-1, with 8 bases matching TRBD1. CDR1 SNHLY and CDR2 FYNNEI come from the germline V gene. Trimming removed 6 bases from V and 3 bases from J; junction bases left unmatched: 10. The CDR3 consists of 16 residues. This chain's CDR3 is CASSPPPGQVYNEQFF. The CDR3 DNA sequence: TGTGCCAGCAGCCCACCACCGGGACAGGTCTACAATGAGCAGTTCTTC.

The V gene is TRBV27, the J gene TRBJ1-2; 8 bases align to TRBD1. The CDR3 loop spans 14 amino acids. Germline V gene sequence: CDR1 MNHEY, CDR2 SMNVEV (reference sequence). V lost 10 bases and J lost 6; bases outside the gene matches: 13. In DNA form, the CDR3 reads TGTGCCACCAAAACTTCCGGGACAGGAGATGGCTACACCTTC. Its translation: CATKTSGTGDGYTF.

The gene calls are TRBV11-2 and TRBJ1-1; D is uncertain. There are 14 residues in the CDR3. Germline loops: CDR1 SGHAT, CDR2 FQNNGV. Between the trimmed V and J ends, which lost 1 base and 1 base, there was a span of 7 bases. This chain's CDR3 is CASSLGRGNTEAFF. CDR3 nucleotides: TGTGCCAGCAGCTTAGGTCGGGGGAACACTGAAGCTTTCTTT.

The V and J genes are TRBV6-5 and TRBJ2-1; tentative D call: TRBD2 (6 bases). This CDR3 contains 13 residues. Germline V gene sequence: CDR1 MNHEY, CDR2 SVGAGI. Deletions cut 5 bases from V and 9 bases from J, with 14 bases between. CDR3 DNA sequence: TGTGCCAGCAGTCCGCTAGCGTTGGGTGAGCAGTTCTTC. Residues: CASSPLALGEQFF.

The CDR3 region is CASSLLGTSGSDEQYF. CDR3 in DNA: TGCGCCAGCAGCTTGTTGGGGACTAGCGGGTCCGACGAGCAGTACTTC. V and J are TRBV5-1 and TRBJ2-7; 12 bases are a match to TRBD2. The CDR3 extends over 16 amino acids. CDR1 and CDR2 from the germline V gene are SGHRS and YFSETQ. V shed 1 base and J 5 bases; nucleotides not matched to a gene: 7.

Concerning this clone: Other DNA sequences in this sample translate to the same CDR3. The rearrangement uses TRBV27 and TRBJ1-2; 8 bases agree with TRBD1. V trimming: 5 bases; J trimming: 4 bases; junction bases outside the gene matches: 3. Per germline, CDR1 MNHEY and CDR2 SMNVEV (reference sequence). The CDR3 covers 13 residues. This chain's CDR3 is CASSPGTGYGYTF. CDR3 DNA sequence: TGTGCCAGCAGTCCCGGGACAGGCTATGGCTACACCTTC.

The rearrangement links TRBV12-3 or TRBV12-4 to TRBJ1-2; a possible D gene is TRBD1 (5 bases). The CDR3 totals 13 residues. Trimming took off 7 bases at V and 1 base at J, with 10 bases between the two ends. The chain's CDR3 is CASTPGINYGYTF. Written as DNA, the CDR3 is TGTGCCAGCACGCCAGGGATTAACTATGGCTACACCTTC.